This T cell receptor beta chain came from a study of breast tumors, draining lymph nodes, adjacent tissues. Study conclusions and caveats: The data were judged consistent with most tumor T cells coming from lymph node and expanding in tumor. Luminal-like breast cancer showed significantly higher tumor–nontumor repertoire similarity than basal-like. Tumors had less TCR diversity than lymph nodes, more than nontumor tissue. Data only fit, rather than demonstrated, lymph node origin of most tumor T cells.

The ends were cut back, 5 bases at V and 5 bases at J, with 25 bases in the middle. Germline V gene data show CDR1 as MNHEY and CDR2 as SVGEGT. The CDR3 covers 18 residues. Samples came from axillary lymph nodes draining the breast cancer. For this clonotype: Its antigen is not known.

TCRdb redid the calling of the multiplex PCR reads with MiXCR, one entry per CDR3 protein. Of a few hundred thousand distinct CDR3 sequences in the sample, less than 40% are singletons; the top ten hold 3% to 4%. Sequencing was carried out using axillary lymph node tissue. This chain links TRBV6-2 or TRBV6-3 with TRBJ1-5; D might be TRBD1 (5 bases). This receptor was taken from a female donor with breast cancer. Some clones in this sample may be carry-over from other donors' samples. The CDR3 reads CASSRFWDGGARHQPQHF. The CDR3 DNA follows: TGTGCCAGCAGTCGCTTTTGGGACGGGGGTGCGCGGCATCAGCCCCAGCATTTT.